This section outlines one T cell receptor (beta chain) sequence together with its context. What it recognizes is unknown. Healthy Caucasian individuals from Russia aged about 6 to 90 were enrolled as donors. In each sample, at least 6 million PBMCs were isolated. These data originate in a study of blood T cells in healthy people across ages. This CDR3 comprises 14 residues. Germline V gene data show CDR1 as LNHNV and CDR2 as YYDKDF (reference sequence). With 6 bases clipped from V and 11 bases from J, the junction kept 14 bases outside the gene matches. The study's findings and limits: Across the age range, TCR beta diversity per million T cells fell in a roughly linear way.

With a J-beta primer mix and a sample-barcoded 5' primer, a second PCR ran about 7 to 12 cycles. CDR3-containing paired-end reads numbering at least 2.5 million came from each sample. TCRdb reprocessed the 5' RACE reads with MiXCR, giving one entry per CDR3 protein. The table shows about 1.5 million distinct CDR3 sequences, with under 55% occurring only once. Input material: blood. The J gene is TRBJ2-5, the V gene TRBV15, with 8 nucleotides matching TRBD2. The origin of this receptor is a woman between 18 and 30 years old in good health. CDR3 sequence (DNA): TGTGCCACCAGTATGCAGCGGGAGAGGGGTGAGCAGTACTTC. It encodes CATSMQRERGEQYF. The whole variable domain, filled in from reference TRBV15 and TRBJ2-5, reads DAMVIQNPRYQVTQFGKPVTLSCSQTLNHNVMYWYQQKSSQAPKLLFHYYDKDFNNEADTPDNFQSRRPNTSFCFLDIRSPGLGDTAMYLCATSMQRERGEQYFGPGTRLLVL.